The sequence of this T cell receptor (beta chain) was determined in a study of blood T cell repertoires in COVID-19. Study-wide background: In each case, the material was cDNA or gDNA derived from T cells, B-cell-depleted T cells, or PBMCs.

The J segment lost 5 bases and the V segment lost 5 bases, leaving 12 bases of the junction unmatched. CDR3 size: 17 residues. The V gene's germline CDR1 is LNHDA and CDR2 SQIVND (reference sequence). This study enrolled people aged roughly 18 to 89 from around 26 US geographic areas. Participants' reported clinical history set cohort assignment. Cohort 3 donors counted as recovered after two negative PCRs, clearance, or resolved symptoms. Assay used: immunoSEQ multiplex PCR; TCRdb lists only in-frame clones, some missing. Counted here are hundreds of thousands of clones, 85% to 90% occurring once; the ten biggest clones make up around 4%.

The V and J genes are TRBV19 and TRBJ2-1; TRBD2 aligns across 10 bases. The sample was PBMCs or T cells enriched from blood (not recorded which). The TCR comes from a man younger than 45 who had recovered from COVID-19. The CDR3 region is CASSPTGTSASHNEQFF. The CDR3 nucleotides are TGTGCCAGTAGTCCCACTGGGACTAGCGCGTCGCACAATGAGCAGTTCTTC.